These 10 T cell receptor beta chains were sequenced from one sample in a study of blood T cell repertoires in COVID-19. Here immunoSEQ multiplex PCR was the method, and the copy in TCRdb shows in-frame clones only, minus some. The table lists 250,000 or so clones, around 87% of them singletons. The sequencing sample was made of peripheral blood. The receptors were sampled from a woman aged 40 to 50 who had recovered from COVID-19.

The chain uses TRBV6-5 and TRBJ2-1; 8 bases map to TRBD2. The V gene's germline CDR1 is MNHEY and CDR2 SVGAGI. The V and J ends lost 8 bases and 5 bases, in that order; junction bases with no gene match: 5. The CDR3 runs 13 residues. The CDR3 coding sequence is TGTGCCAGCTCCCCGGGAGGGGACAATGAGCAGTTCTTC. Its translation: CASSPGGDNEQFF.

J is TRBJ1-2 and V is TRBV9, with 8 bases identical to TRBD1. This CDR3 has 17 residues. Per germline, CDR1 SGDLS and CDR2 YYNGEE. V lost 0 bases to trimming and J lost 7 bases; unmatched junction nucleotides: 14. The CDR3: CASSVAVIGQGAGGYTF. In DNA, the CDR3 is TGTGCCAGCAGCGTAGCGGTGATTGGGCAGGGGGCGGGTGGCTACACCTTC. Using reference TRBV9 and TRBJ1-2 for the parts outside the CDR3, the full variable domain is DSGVTQTPKHLITATGQRVTLRCSPRSGDLSVYWYQQSLDQGLQFLIQYYNGEERAKGNILERFSAQQFPDLHSELNLSSLELGDSALYFCASSVAVIGQGAGGYTFGSGTRLTVV.

Here the CDR3 reads CASGPRQGLNYGYTF. The CDR3 DNA reads TGTGCCAGCGGGCCCCGCCAGGGCCTTAACTATGGCTACACCTTC. The chain carries TRBV6-5 and TRBJ1-2; possibly TRBD1 for D (5 bases). The CDR3 length is 15 residues. Germline V gives CDR1 MNHEY, CDR2 SVGAGI. Trimming took off 8 bases at V and 1 base at J, with 17 bases between the two ends.

The chain uses TRBV11-3 and TRBJ2-2; D might be TRBD1 (6 bases). Trimming stripped 4 bases from V and 1 base from J, with 10 bases between. The CDR3 has 15 residues. Looked up from germline, CDR1 is SGHNT and CDR2 is YENEEA. The CDR3 is CASSSGQLNTGELFF. The CDR3 DNA reads as TGTGCCAGCAGCTCTGGACAGCTGAACACCGGGGAGCTGTTTTTT.

This chain joins TRBV27 and TRBJ2-5, with TRBD1 matching 7 bases. This CDR3 comprises 16 residues. J gave up 1 base and V 6 bases, and 11 bases lay outside the gene matches. Germline V lookup: CDR1 MNHEY, CDR2 SMNVEV (reference sequence). The DNA for the CDR3 is TGTGCCAGCAGCCGCTTCGGACAGGTCGTCCAAGAGACCCAGTACTTC. This gives the protein CASSRFGQVVQETQYF.

V gene TRBV6-5 combines with J gene TRBJ1-2, with 7 bases aligning to TRBD1. V lost 6 bases, J lost 0 bases, and 7 bases stayed unmatched. This CDR3 comprises 15 residues. Germline-derived CDR1 and CDR2 are MNHEY and SVGAGI. In nucleotides, the CDR3 is TGTGCCAGCAGGCCGAGGGGACAGACTAACTATGGCTACACCTTC. Encoded protein: CASRPRGQTNYGYTF.

V and J are TRBV9 and TRBJ2-2; TRBD1 matches 11 bases. CDR1 and CDR2 from the germline V gene are SGDLS and YYNGEE. Trimming removed 4 bases from V and 1 base from J; junction bases left unmatched: 3. The CDR3 length is 16 residues. This CDR3 is CASSLGTGGNTGELFF. The CDR3 DNA is TGTGCCAGCAGCCTTGGGACAGGGGGGAACACCGGGGAGCTGTTTTTT.

The chain combines TRBV11-1 with TRBJ2-7; TRBD2 matches 9 bases. CDR1 and CDR2 from the germline V gene are SGHAT and FQDESV (reference sequence). Unmatched junction bases numbered 13, after V lost 5 bases and J lost 5 bases. The CDR3 length is 16 residues. In DNA, the CDR3 is TGTGCCAGCAGCCTCCGTGGGGGGACTAGCTTAAACGAGCAGTACTTC. Amino acid sequence: CASSLRGGTSLNEQYF.

On this clone itself: Other nucleotide sequences from this sample produce the same CDR3. The J gene is TRBJ2-2, the V gene TRBV19; D is undetermined. In germline, CDR1 is LNHDA, CDR2 SQIVND (reference sequence). The CDR3 loop spans 13 amino acids. V lost 4 bases and J lost 3, with 6 bases in between. The CDR3, as DNA: TGTGCCAGTAGTACCCTTTACACCGGGGAGCTGTTTTTT. Amino acid sequence: CASSTLYTGELFF.

The chain employs TRBV30 and TRBJ2-3; TRBD2 agrees at 10 bases. The germline V gene encodes CDR1 GTSNPN and CDR2 SVGIG (reference sequence). This CDR3 has 13 residues. Losses at the gene ends were 4 bases for V and 7 bases for J; bases not matched to a gene: 5. The CDR3 bases are TGTGCCTGGATTAGACTAGCGGGCCATACGCAGTATTTT. Translation: CAWIRLAGHTQYF.